Presented here are 24 T cell receptor beta chains from one specimen sequenced in a study of T cell repertoires in cytomegalovirus infection (dated by TCRdb to about 2019). Sequencing used an Illumina HiSeq 1500. TCRdb passed the public sequencing reads through fastp at Q25 and MiXCR, retaining productive beta sequences. Rows matching on CDR3 protein sequence are summarized as one entry with the most common DNA and genes. Here the sample has 740,000 or so distinct CDR3 sequences; less than 40% occur a single time. The leading ten clones occupy around 3% of the sample. The specimen was PBMCs. The source of these receptors is a human donor in good health (CMV status not recorded). Some clones in this sample may be carry-over from other donors' samples.

The V call is TRBV10-3, the J call TRBJ2-5; TRBD2 matches 8 bases. The CDR3 runs to 13 residues. Losses at the gene ends were 6 bases for V and 5 bases for J; bases not matched to a gene: 5. CDR1 ENHRY and CDR2 SYGVKD come from the germline V gene. The DNA of the CDR3 is TGTGCCATCAGCGGGGGGGCCGGTGAGACCCAGTACTTC. Translating gives CAISGGAGETQYF.

This rearrangement joins TRBV28 to TRBJ1-5; 7 nucleotides match TRBD1. The CDR3 runs 15 residues. J gave up 7 bases and V 5 bases, and 11 bases lay outside the gene matches. Germline CDR1 and CDR2: MDHEN and SYDVKM. The CDR3, as DNA: TGTGCCAGCAGTCAGATGACAGGGAAGGGGCAGCCCCAGCATTTT. The encoded protein is CASSQMTGKGQPQHF.

This clonotype turned up a few times. V usage is TRBV9 and J usage is TRBJ2-5; no reliable D call. The CDR3 consists of 13 residues. The V gene's germline CDR1 is SGDLS and CDR2 YYNGEE. V was pared by 0 bases and J by 4 bases, with 7 bases between. In DNA, the CDR3 is TGTGCCAGCAGCGTAGGTGATCTAGAGACCCAGTACTTC. This encodes CASSVGDLETQYF.

There are a few counts of this clonotype. The rearrangement uses TRBV12-3 or TRBV12-4 and TRBJ1-1; D not resolved. Between the trimmed V and J ends, which lost 1 base and 1 base, there was a span of 10 bases. The CDR3 is 15 amino acids. DNA of the CDR3: TGTGCCAGCAGTTTAGGTCCGGGGTGGAACACTGAAGCTTTCTTT. It is translated as CASSLGPGWNTEAFF.

This sequence joins TRBV6-6 and TRBJ2-1; D gene unclear. The CDR3 consists of 12 residues. Germline V lookup: CDR1 MNHNY, CDR2 SVGAGI (reference sequence). Trimming removed 2 bases from V and 12 bases from J, with 11 bases in between. Here the CDR3 reads CASSYAQDGQFF. The CDR3 nucleotides read TGTGCCAGCAGTTACGCCCAGGACGGGCAGTTCTTC.

This sequence joins TRBV5-4 and TRBJ2-7; the D call may be TRBD1 or TRBD2 (5 bases each). Trimming removed 0 bases from V and 4 bases from J, with 14 bases in between. The CDR3 is 15 amino acids. The V gene's germline CDR1 is SGHNT and CDR2 YYREEE (reference sequence). The CDR3 sequence is CASSLDEAWGYEQYF. CDR3 DNA: TGTGCCAGCAGCTTGGACGAAGCCTGGGGGTACGAGCAGTACTTC.

Ten or more counts support this clonotype. The chain couples TRBV12-3 or TRBV12-4 to TRBJ1-4, with 8 nucleotides matching TRBD1. This CDR3 spans 15 amino acids. The trim removed 5 bases at V and 8 bases at J, leaving 10 bases unmatched. CDR3 coding DNA: TGTGCCAGCAGTGGACAGGGCGCGGCATCCGAAAAACTGTTTTTT. It yields the protein CASSGQGAASEKLFF.

This clonotype was detected a few times. The chain has TRBV5-4 and TRBJ2-5; 10 bases agree with TRBD2. The CDR3 runs to 15 residues. The germline CDR1 and CDR2 sequences are SGHNT and YYREEE (reference sequence). After removal of 1 base from V and 2 bases from J, the junction contained 2 bases not matched to a gene. The CDR3 is CASSLRTSGQETQYF. The CDR3 DNA follows: TGTGCCAGCAGCTTGAGGACTAGCGGACAAGAGACCCAGTACTTC.

Of note for this clonotype: The conserved final phenylalanine or tryptophan is absent from the CDR3, which likely points to a read error. No DNA is shown, since the ends of the CDR3 on it are uncertain; the CDR3 is the one TCRdb lists. The rearrangement joins TRBV19 to TRBJ1-1. Germline values: CDR1 LNHDA, CDR2 SQIVND (reference sequence). The CDR3 sequence runs 12 residues, both termini included. The CDR3 sequence is CASIIGNTESFV.

The CDR3 DNA reads as TGTGCCAGTAGTATGGGGACTAGCGGAGCCTACAATGAGCAGTTCTTC. As protein: CASSMGTSGAYNEQFF. The chain recombines TRBV19 with TRBJ2-1; 11 bases agree with TRBD2. Losses at the gene ends were 3 bases for V and 2 bases for J; bases not matched to a gene: 3. The CDR3 has 16 residues. From germline, CDR1 is LNHDA and CDR2 SQIVND (reference sequence). Combining the CDR3 with reference TRBV19 and TRBJ2-1 gives the whole variable domain DGGITQSPKYLFRKEGQNVTLSCEQNLNHDAMYWYRQDPGQGLRLIYYSQIVNDFQKGDIAEGYSVSREKKESFPLTVTSAQKNPTAFYLCASSMGTSGAYNEQFFGPGTRLTVL.

This clonotype occurred a few times. The genes are TRBV5-6 and TRBJ2-7; TRBD2 matches at 7 bases. Germline CDR1 reads SGHDT; CDR2 reads YYEEEE. The ends lost 2 bases at V and 7 bases at J; junction bases unmatched: 18. There are 17 residues in the CDR3. CDR3 amino acids: CASSFWGAGPARPEQYF. DNA of the CDR3: TGTGCCAGCAGCTTCTGGGGAGCGGGGCCCGCCCGACCTGAGCAGTACTTC. The full variable domain, with the rest looked up from reference TRBV5-6 and TRBJ2-7, is DAGVTQSPTHLIKTRGQQVTLRCSPKSGHDTVSWYQQALGQGPQFIFQYYEEEERQRGNFPDRFSGHQFPNYSSELNVNALLLGDSALYLCASSFWGAGPARPEQYFGPGTRLTVT.

J is TRBJ2-7 and V is TRBV28, with a tentative D call TRBD2 (5 bases). V was trimmed by 6 bases and J by 9 bases, leaving 12 bases between them. This CDR3 is built from 11 residues. CDR1 MDHEN and CDR2 SYDVKM come from the germline V gene. CDR3 residues: CASSSGFLQYF. CDR3 DNA: TGTGCCAGCAGCTCGGGGTTCCTGCAGTACTTC.

This clonotype has a single count. This may be a read error: a much more frequent sequence differs by one nucleotide. The CDR3 end shows no conserved phenylalanine or tryptophan, and so a read error is likely. This chain connects TRBV7-2 to TRBJ2-7; 9 nucleotides match TRBD1. CDR3 size: 14 residues. V shed 6 bases, J shed 1 base, and the junction held 4 bases outside the gene matches. CDR1 and CDR2 (germline): SGHTA, FQGNSA. Here the CDR3 DNA reads TGTGCCAGCAGTTTACAGGGGGCATCCTACGAGCAGTACTTA. It encodes CASSLQGASYEQYL.

The V gene is TRBV5-6, the J gene TRBJ1-2; tentatively, D is TRBD1 (5 bases). V was cut by 5 bases and J by 7 bases, with 12 bases left in between. CDR1 SGHDT and CDR2 YYEEEE come from the germline V gene. CDR3 size: 12 residues. The CDR3, as DNA: TGTGCCAGCAGAGTGGGGAGGGGTGGCTACACCTTC. This sequence encodes CASRVGRGGYTF. The full variable domain, in which reference TRBV5-6 and TRBJ1-2 provide the parts outside the CDR3, is DAGVTQSPTHLIKTRGQQVTLRCSPKSGHDTVSWYQQALGQGPQFIFQYYEEEERQRGNFPDRFSGHQFPNYSSELNVNALLLGDSALYLCASRVGRGGYTFGSGTRLTVV.

The chain combines TRBV29-1 with TRBJ1-1; D remains unclear. The V end was cut by 4 bases, the J end by 1 base, with 10 bases between. This CDR3 is built from 13 residues. Germline V lookup: CDR1 SQVTM, CDR2 ANQGSEA. This chain's CDR3 is CSVVWETNTEAFF. The CDR3, as DNA: TGCAGCGTTGTCTGGGAAACGAACACTGAAGCTTTCTTT.

This chain joins TRBV19 and TRBJ1-1, with D hard to call. V was shortened by 8 bases and J by 1 base, with 17 bases between the two germline ends. Looked up from germline, CDR1 is LNHDA and CDR2 is SQIVND (reference sequence). This CDR3 comprises 15 residues. DNA for the CDR3: TGTGCCAGTGGAGGTCAGGAGGGCTGGAACACTGAAGCTTTCTTT. Protein sequence: CASGGQEGWNTEAFF. Looking up the rest from reference TRBV19 and TRBJ1-1 gives the full variable domain: DGGITQSPKYLFRKEGQNVTLSCEQNLNHDAMYWYRQDPGQGLRLIYYSQIVNDFQKGDIAEGYSVSREKKESFPLTVTSAQKNPTAFYLCASGGQEGWNTEAFFGQGTRLTVV.

This clonotype was seen repeatedly, ten times or more. The rearrangement joins TRBV5-1 to TRBJ2-1; D may be TRBD2 (6 bases). Trimming cost V 4 bases and J 10 bases, with 30 bases left between them. CDR1 is SGHRS and CDR2 is YFSETQ in the germline V gene. The CDR3 is made up of 18 amino acids. CDR3 coding DNA: TGCGCCAGCAGCCTGCAGGTGGAGGGGCCCCGAACGAGCGGGGAGCAGTTCTTC. Protein: CASSLQVEGPRTSGEQFF.

The sample holds a few counts of this clonotype. One end of the junction is discordant with germline, which a read error may explain. The chain employs TRBV12-3 or TRBV12-4 and TRBJ2-7; no definite D call. This CDR3 is built from 14 residues. The CDR3 coding sequence is TGTGCCAGCAGTTTAAGTGGGATCTCCCACGAGCAGTACTTC. The encoded protein is CASSLSGISHEQYF.

V and J are TRBV28 and TRBJ2-1; possible D gene TRBD2, 6 bases. The CDR3 runs 20 residues. The germline CDR1 and CDR2 sequences are MDHEN and SYDVKM. Trimming took 1 base from V and 9 from J, leaving 31 bases between them. CDR3 sequence: CASSLFPVGMGSGEGSEQFF. In nucleotides, the CDR3 is TGTGCCAGCAGTTTATTCCCGGTGGGCATGGGATCGGGAGAGGGTAGTGAGCAGTTCTTC.

This clonotype was counted only a few times. This rearrangement joins TRBV9 to TRBJ1-5; possible D gene TRBD1, 6 bases. Germline V gene lookup returns CDR1 SGDLS and CDR2 YYNGEE. The CDR3 sequence is 16 residues long. The V gene lost 0 bases and the J gene lost 6 bases, with 16 bases spanning the gap. The CDR3 here is CASSVGPGGGGQPQHF. DNA for the CDR3: TGTGCCAGCAGCGTAGGCCCCGGGGGAGGGGGTCAGCCCCAGCATTTT.

Comment on this clonotype: At one end, the junction sequence differs from germline, possibly due to a read error. The chain has TRBV7-2 and TRBJ2-3; a weak D match, TRBD2 (5 bases). There are 15 residues in the CDR3. CDR1 and CDR2 from the germline V gene are SGHTA and FQGNSA. CDR3 in amino acids: CARSWRSGSTDTQYF. DNA for the CDR3: TGTGCCAGAAGCTGGCGAAGCGGCAGCACAGATACGCAGTATTTT.

This clonotype came up a few times. The chain is built from TRBV24-1 and TRBJ1-2, with 7 bases identical to TRBD1. Germline CDR1 reads KGHDR; CDR2 reads SFDVKD. CDR3 length: 13 amino acids. J gave up 5 bases and V 4 bases, and 3 bases lay outside the gene matches. CDR3 residues: CATSERTGYGYTF. The CDR3 bases are TGTGCCACCAGTGAGAGGACAGGATATGGCTACACCTTC.

This chain links TRBV9 with TRBJ2-6, with D unresolved. V lost 1 base to trimming and J lost 0 bases, with 11 bases between them. Germline CDR1 and CDR2: SGDLS and YYNGEE. The CDR3 spans 17 residues. The CDR3 DNA is TGTGCCAGCAGCGTACTGGGCCACCCCTCTGGGGCCAACGTCCTGACTTTC. This gives the protein CASSVLGHPSGANVLTF.

This clonotype has only a few counts. V and J are TRBV4-2 and TRBJ2-4, with 7 bases that match TRBD1. Germline CDR1 reads LGHNA; CDR2 reads YNFKEQ. V gave up 0 bases and J gave up 8 bases; unmatched junction bases: 10. The CDR3 has 16 amino acids. CDR3 amino acids: CASSQERRGPQDIQYF. The CDR3 nucleotides read TGTGCCAGCAGCCAAGAGAGAAGGGGGCCCCAAGACATTCAGTACTTC.